Listed below are T cell receptor beta chains from one sample, sequenced in a study of blood T cell repertoires in COVID-19. TCRdb's copy holds only in-frame clones and misses some; the assay was immunoSEQ multiplex PCR. Of approximately 190,000 clones in the sample, about four fifths are singletons; the top ten hold about 3.2%. The sequencing sample was made of PBMCs or T cells enriched from blood (not recorded which). These receptors were collected from a woman in her twenties or thirties who had been exposed to COVID-19. Each CDR3 is given without its conserved first and last residue. Each record gives: V gene, J gene, CDR3 protein.

v_gene: TRBV7-2; j_gene: TRBJ1-5; CDR3aa: ASSLVIRDRDQPQH
v_gene: TRBV11-2; j_gene: TRBJ1-5; CDR3aa: ASSWDRSLIH
v_gene: TRBV29-1; j_gene: TRBJ1-4; CDR3aa: SVGQLDEKLF
v_gene: TRBV6-4; j_gene: TRBJ2-6; CDR3aa: ASKNRSGRARDVLT
v_gene: TRBV5-1; j_gene: TRBJ1-3; CDR3aa: ASSLGTDSGNTIY
v_gene: TRBV7-2; j_gene: TRBJ2-7; CDR3aa: ASSLASGGPYEQY
v_gene: TRBV24-1; j_gene: TRBJ2-2; CDR3aa: ATSGGVAGGELF
v_gene: TRBV2; j_gene: TRBJ2-7; CDR3aa: ASKQTASYEQY
v_gene: TRBV18; j_gene: TRBJ1-3; CDR3aa: ASSPQNTHGSGNTIY
v_gene: TRBV2; j_gene: TRBJ1-5; CDR3aa: ASSPDRSLNQPQH
v_gene: TRBV5-5; j_gene: TRBJ2-3; CDR3aa: ASSPRTGSGLGTDTQY
v_gene: TRBV10-3; j_gene: TRBJ2-7; CDR3aa: AISEDRSDSYEQY
v_gene: TRBV6-1; j_gene: TRBJ1-5; CDR3aa: ASSEADRVVQPQH
v_gene: TRBV13; j_gene: TRBJ2-7; CDR3aa: ASSFPPRLAGSYEQY
v_gene: TRBV5-1; j_gene: TRBJ2-7; CDR3aa: ASSLGTGAYEQY
v_gene: TRBV7-3; j_gene: TRBJ1-1; CDR3aa: ASSLDRKNTEAF
v_gene: TRBV19; j_gene: TRBJ1-5; CDR3aa: ASSMTQGRGNQPQH
v_gene: TRBV19; j_gene: TRBJ2-1; CDR3aa: ASSRGGAYNEQF
v_gene: TRBV7-8; j_gene: TRBJ2-5; CDR3aa: ASSPTGGAWETQY
v_gene: TRBV6-4; j_gene: TRBJ2-6; CDR3aa: ASSEGPGSSGANVLT
v_gene: TRBV4-3; j_gene: TRBJ1-2; CDR3aa: ASSQDSSGQGYT
v_gene: TRBV2; j_gene: TRBJ1-1; CDR3aa: ASSVGLNTEAF
v_gene: TRBV6-5; j_gene: TRBJ1-4; CDR3aa: ASRGNRINEKLF
v_gene: TRBV4-2; j_gene: TRBJ2-3; CDR3aa: ASSPREGDTQY
v_gene: TRBV3-1/TRBV3-2; j_gene: TRBJ1-5; CDR3aa: ASSQDKGQGYNQPQH
v_gene: TRBV10-3; j_gene: TRBJ1-1; CDR3aa: AMAQDRSSEAF
v_gene: TRBV29-1; j_gene: TRBJ1-1; CDR3aa: SVEGHSGNTEAF
v_gene: TRBV14; j_gene: TRBJ2-7; CDR3aa: ASSQAKIQGAREQY
v_gene: TRBV19; j_gene: TRBJ1-4; CDR3aa: ASKDRGWEKLF
v_gene: TRBV5-4; j_gene: TRBJ2-3; CDR3aa: ASSTRQGSDTQY
v_gene: TRBV13; j_gene: TRBJ2-5; CDR3aa: ASSLAQGWKETQY
v_gene: TRBV24-1; j_gene: TRBJ1-1; CDR3aa: ATSDPTTGANTEAF
v_gene: TRBV7-2; j_gene: TRBJ2-5; CDR3aa: ASSFGLAGGLIRETQY
v_gene: TRBV5-6; j_gene: TRBJ2-2; CDR3aa: ASSLLPGENTGELF
v_gene: TRBV9; j_gene: TRBJ2-1; CDR3aa: ASSVGPGTGSNNEQF
v_gene: TRBV2; j_gene: TRBJ1-5; CDR3aa: ASSALAGSYQPQH
v_gene: TRBV7-3; j_gene: TRBJ1-1; CDR3aa: ASSPVGGANTEAF
v_gene: TRBV10-3; j_gene: TRBJ1-2; CDR3aa: AAQGVDGYT
v_gene: TRBV3-1/TRBV3-2; j_gene: TRBJ1-6; CDR3aa: ASSTEGRSPLH
v_gene: TRBV11-2; j_gene: TRBJ1-5; CDR3aa: ASSLWPSQPQH
v_gene: TRBV30; j_gene: TRBJ2-6; CDR3aa: AWELSGANVLT
v_gene: TRBV4-3; j_gene: TRBJ2-1; CDR3aa: ASSQDWSPGGIKDEQF
v_gene: TRBV4-1; j_gene: TRBJ2-3; CDR3aa: ASSQWTGSTDTQY
v_gene: TRBV19; j_gene: TRBJ1-6; CDR3aa: ASSILRTKLSSYNSPLH
v_gene: TRBV5-1; j_gene: TRBJ1-1; CDR3aa: ASKEGANTEAF